One sample yielded the 22 T cell receptor beta chains listed below, sequenced in a study of cytomegalovirus exposure and HLA in healthy donors. 60 Vbeta and 13 Jbeta primers were used in PCR. Assay used: immunoSEQ multiplex PCR; TCRdb lists only in-frame clones, some missing. The sample yields 70,000 or so clones, about 70% seen once. Material for sequencing was PBMCs. These receptors were collected from a woman in her thirties in good health and CMV-seronegative.

The table lists this clone with a few counts. CDR3 coding DNA: TGTGCCAGCAGCCAACAGGGAGGCTACACCTTC. This encodes CASSQQGGYTF. The chain recombines TRBV7-9 with TRBJ1-2; tentatively, D is TRBD1 (6 bases). The V end lost 5 bases, the J end lost 8 bases, and 9 bases lay between the germline ends. Germline V CDR1 and CDR2: SEHNR, FQNEAQ (reference sequence). This CDR3 has 11 amino acids.

The rearrangement joins TRBV7-6 to TRBJ2-3; TRBD2 matches 8 bases. The J segment lost 8 bases and the V segment lost 5 bases, leaving 15 bases of the junction unmatched. Germline V gene sequence: CDR1 SGHVS, CDR2 FNYEAQ. This CDR3 region has 16 residues. The CDR3 is CASSPEASGLTGTQYF. CDR3 DNA: TGTGCCAGCAGCCCCGAGGCTAGCGGGCTCACGGGTACGCAGTATTTT.

This clone has a single count. The conserved closing phenylalanine or tryptophan is absent in this CDR3, likely reflecting a read error. The rearrangement uses TRBV6-1 and TRBJ1-2; D is perhaps TRBD1 (5 bases). The germline CDR1 and CDR2 sequences are MNHNS and SASEGT. The CDR3 runs to 14 residues. The V end lost 6 bases, the J end lost 2 bases, and 13 bases lay between the germline ends. The CDR3 nucleotides are TGTGCCAGCAGCTGGGGCAGGGACAACTATGGCTACACCGTC. Its protein is CASSWGRDNYGYTV.

The chain links TRBV6-5 to TRBJ1-6; the D is unclear. Germline V gene data show CDR1 as MNHEY and CDR2 as SVGAGI. V dropped 6 bases and J dropped 7 bases, with 7 bases sitting between them. CDR3 size: 12 residues. The CDR3 nucleotides read TGTGCCAGCAGGGCCGAAAATTCACCCCTCCACTTT. It specifies CASRAENSPLHF.

This sequence joins TRBV27 and TRBJ1-2; 12 nucleotides align to TRBD1. The CDR3 loop spans 19 amino acids. V dropped 6 bases and J dropped 7; count of bases not matched to a gene: 21. Germline lookup yields CDR1 MNHEY and CDR2 SMNVEV (reference sequence). CDR3 DNA sequence: TGTGCCAGCAGGCTCTCCCCTCCGGGACAGGGGGCTCTGAGGGGTGGCTACACCTTC. Translating gives CASRLSPPGQGALRGGYTF.

The gene calls are TRBV7-2 and TRBJ1-3, with no clear D. V was trimmed by 2 bases and J by 0 bases, leaving 8 bases between them. Germline assignment: CDR1 SGHTA and CDR2 FQGNSA. This CDR3 has 15 residues. The CDR3: CASSLYPVSGNTIYF. CDR3 bases: TGTGCCAGCAGCTTATATCCAGTCTCTGGAAACACCATATATTTT.

The chain couples TRBV28 to TRBJ2-7; D possibly corresponds to TRBD1 (5 bases). Germline V gives CDR1 MDHEN, CDR2 SYDVKM. The CDR3 runs to 15 residues. Deletions cut 5 bases from V and 0 bases from J, with 14 bases between. The CDR3 DNA reads TGTGCCAGCAGTGCCTTAATAAGGGGCTCCTACGAGCAGTACTTC. It translates to CASSALIRGSYEQYF.

The CDR3 bases are TGTGCCAGCAGCATACGGACAGAGGACGCAACTAATGAAAAACTGTTTTTT. Residues: CASSIRTEDATNEKLFF. The genes are TRBV21-1 and TRBJ1-4; the table gives TRBD1 as D, unverified against the DNA. TRBV21-1 is designated a pseudogene. There are 17 residues in the CDR3.

The genes are TRBV5-1 and TRBJ1-1; a possible D gene is TRBD1 (6 bases). V gave up 0 bases and J gave up 0 bases, with 15 bases separating them. CDR3 length: 17 amino acids. From germline, CDR1 is SGHRS and CDR2 YFSETQ. CDR3: CASSLAGGGRMNTEAFF. As DNA, the CDR3 is TGCGCCAGCAGCTTGGCCGGGGGGGGCCGGATGAACACTGAAGCTTTCTTT.

The chain couples TRBV14 to TRBJ1-2, with D maybe TRBD1 (5 bases). Germline V CDR1 and CDR2: SGHDN, FVKESK. CDR3 length: 15 amino acids. Trimming removed 1 base from V and 2 bases from J, with 11 bases in between. CDR3 sequence (DNA): TGTGCCAGCAGCCAAGCTGGGGCAGGGAACTATGGCTACACCTTC. Amino acid sequence: CASSQAGAGNYGYTF.

The chain carries TRBV30 and TRBJ2-7; D is unclear. V dropped 6 bases and J dropped 2 bases, with 11 bases sitting between them. This CDR3 has 12 amino acids. CDR1 GTSNPN and CDR2 SVGIG come from the germline V gene (reference sequence). Written as DNA, the CDR3 is TGTGCCTGCCAGACGCGGACCTACGAGCAGTACTTC. Residues: CACQTRTYEQYF.

The V and J genes are TRBV27 and TRBJ2-4; TRBD1 matches 7 bases. Trimming took 3 bases from V and 6 from J; bases not matched to a gene: 2. Per the germline V gene, CDR1 is MNHEY and CDR2 is SMNVEV (reference sequence). This CDR3 has 13 amino acids. CDR3 sequence reads: CASSFRQGNIQYF. The DNA for the CDR3 is TGTGCCAGCAGTTTTAGACAGGGAAACATTCAGTACTTC.

In this sample, this clone turned up once. The chain carries TRBV2 and TRBJ1-5, with D possibly TRBD1 on 5 matching bases. V was pared by 1 base and J by 9 bases, with 13 bases between. In germline, CDR1 is SNHLY, CDR2 FYNNEI. The CDR3 has 14 residues. The CDR3 reads CASSEGPARAPQHF. The DNA for the CDR3 is TGTGCCAGCAGTGAAGGTCCCGCCAGGGCGCCCCAGCATTTT. Based on the CDR3 plus reference TRBV2 and TRBJ1-5, the full variable domain is EPEVTQTPSHQVTQMGQEVILRCVPISNHLYFYWYRQILGQKVEFLVSFYNNEISEKSEIFDDQFSVERPDGSNFTLKIRSTKLEDSAMYFCASSEGPARAPQHFGDGTRLSIL.

V usage is TRBV11-2 and J usage is TRBJ1-2; no clear D. This CDR3 is 13 amino acids long. Germline lookup yields CDR1 SGHAT and CDR2 FQNNGV. The germline V and J ends were trimmed by 5 bases and 2 bases, with 9 bases remaining between them. The DNA for the CDR3 is TGTGCCAGCAGCCCCGGGTTCAACTATGGCTACACCTTC. Its translation: CASSPGFNYGYTF.

The chain combines TRBV28 with TRBJ1-5; a possible D gene is TRBD1 (6 bases). Trimming left V 3 bases short and J 2 bases short, with 11 bases between. The germline gives CDR1 MDHEN, CDR2 SYDVKM. This CDR3 has 15 residues. The CDR3 DNA is TGTGCCAGCAGTTTTCGGGGGGCGGGCAATCAGCCCCAGCATTTT. Its protein is CASSFRGAGNQPQHF.

This sequence joins TRBV29-1 and TRBJ2-7; D possibly corresponds to TRBD1 (6 bases). Trimming cost V 6 bases and J 6 bases, with 15 bases left between them. Germline lookup yields CDR1 SQVTM and CDR2 ANQGSEA. The CDR3 sequence is 12 residues long. Written as DNA, the CDR3 is TGCAGCGTAACGGGACAAACCGGCGAGCAGTACTTC. This translates into CSVTGQTGEQYF.

This chain joins TRBV7-9 and TRBJ2-5; TRBD1 agrees at 8 bases. CDR1 is SEHNR and CDR2 is FQNEAQ in the germline V gene (reference sequence). The V and J ends lost 6 bases and 4 bases, in that order; junction bases with no gene match: 7. The CDR3 extends over 14 amino acids. CDR3 bases: TGTGCCAGCAGAAAAGGACAGGGTGGAGAGACCCAGTACTTC. Translated: CASRKGQGGETQYF. Full variable domain (rest looked up from reference TRBV7-9 and TRBJ2-5): DTGVSQNPRHKITKRGQNVTFRCDPISEHNRLYWYRQTLGQGPEFLTYFQNEAQLEKSRLLSDRFSAERPKGSFSTLEIQRTEQGDSAMYLCASRKGQGGETQYFGPGTRLLVL.

V is TRBV6-5 and J is TRBJ2-7, with TRBD1 matching 8 bases. The germline gives CDR1 MNHEY, CDR2 SVGAGI. This CDR3 is 13 amino acids long. J gave up 4 bases and V 6 bases, and 5 bases lay outside the gene matches. In nucleotides, the CDR3 is TGTGCCAGCAGAGGACAGGGCCCTTACGAGCAGTACTTC. Translation: CASRGQGPYEQYF.

The chain is built from TRBV18 and TRBJ2-7, with TRBD1 matching over 7 bases. This CDR3 spans 14 amino acids. Germline lookup yields CDR1 KGHSH and CDR2 LQKENI. Germline trimming cut 6 bases from V and 2 bases from J; bases unmatched to any gene: 7. This CDR3 is CASSSSGQPYEQYF. CDR3 DNA sequence: TGTGCCAGCTCGTCTTCGGGACAGCCCTACGAGCAGTACTTC.

Worth noting for this clone: Its ends do not fully match the called genes, so a read error is possible. The chain employs TRBV9 and TRBJ2-1; 10 bases fit TRBD2. There are 16 residues in the CDR3. Germline V gene sequence: CDR1 SGDLS, CDR2 YYNGEE. CDR3 nucleotides: TGTGCCAGCAGCCTCAAGCGGGGGGGATCCTACAATGAGAAGTTCTTC. It yields the protein CASSLKRGGSYNEKFF.

The rearrangement links TRBV19 to TRBJ1-2; possible D gene TRBD1, 5 bases. This CDR3 comprises 14 residues. Germline lookup yields CDR1 LNHDA and CDR2 SQIVND (reference sequence). Trimming removed 3 bases from V and 8 bases from J, with 16 bases in between. CDR3 nucleotides: TGTGCCAGTAGTATCGGCGCAGGGCCTAAAGGCTACACCTTC. It specifies CASSIGAGPKGYTF.

J is TRBJ2-3 and V is TRBV15; a possible D gene is TRBD2 (6 bases). The CDR3 is 16 amino acids. CDR1 is LNHNV, CDR2 YYDKDF, per germline (reference sequence). The V gene lost 2 bases and the J gene lost 0 bases, with 12 bases spanning the gap. The CDR3 region has the DNA TGTGCCACCAGCAGATGGAGGGGACCTAGCACAGATACGCAGTATTTT. This gives the protein CATSRWRGPSTDTQYF.